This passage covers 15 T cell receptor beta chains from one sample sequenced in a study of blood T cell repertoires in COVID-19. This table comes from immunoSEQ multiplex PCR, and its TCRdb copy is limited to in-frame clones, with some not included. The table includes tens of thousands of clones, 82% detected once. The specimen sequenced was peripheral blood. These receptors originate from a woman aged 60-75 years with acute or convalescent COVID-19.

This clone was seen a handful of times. CDR3 DNA sequence: TGTGCCAGCAGCTCACCTAGCGGGGGGATAGACGAGCAGTACTTC. Its translation: CASSSPSGGIDEQYF. The chain links TRBV5-6 to TRBJ2-7; 11 nucleotides line up with TRBD2. The CDR3 runs 15 residues. Germline trimming cut 3 bases from V and 5 bases from J; bases unmatched to any gene: 7. Germline V gene lookup returns CDR1 SGHDT and CDR2 YYEEEE.

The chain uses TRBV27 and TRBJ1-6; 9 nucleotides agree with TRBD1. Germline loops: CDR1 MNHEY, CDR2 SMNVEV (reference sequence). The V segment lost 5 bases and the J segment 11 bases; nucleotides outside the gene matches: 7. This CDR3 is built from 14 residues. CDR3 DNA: TGTGCCAGCAGTCAGGACAGGGGAGTGACACCCCTCCACTTT. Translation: CASSQDRGVTPLHF.

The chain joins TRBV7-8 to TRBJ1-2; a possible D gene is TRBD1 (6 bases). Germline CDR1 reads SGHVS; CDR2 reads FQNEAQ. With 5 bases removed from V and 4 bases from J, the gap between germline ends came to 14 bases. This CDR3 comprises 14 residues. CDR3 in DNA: TGTGCCAGCAGCCCAGGGGCAGGGGTCTATGGCTACACCTTC. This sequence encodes CASSPGAGVYGYTF. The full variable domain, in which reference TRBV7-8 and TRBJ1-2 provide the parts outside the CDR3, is GAGVSQSPRYKVAKRGQDVALRCDPISGHVSLFWYQQALGQGPEFLTYFQNEAQLDKSGLPSDRFFAERPEGSVSTLKIQRTQQEDSAVYLCASSPGAGVYGYTFGSGTRLTVV.

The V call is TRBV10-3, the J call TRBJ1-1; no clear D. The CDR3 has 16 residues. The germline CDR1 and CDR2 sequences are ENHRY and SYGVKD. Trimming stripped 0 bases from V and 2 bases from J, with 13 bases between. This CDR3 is CAISESNRGPNTEAFF. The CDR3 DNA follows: TGTGCCATCAGTGAGTCGAACCGGGGTCCAAACACTGAAGCTTTCTTT.

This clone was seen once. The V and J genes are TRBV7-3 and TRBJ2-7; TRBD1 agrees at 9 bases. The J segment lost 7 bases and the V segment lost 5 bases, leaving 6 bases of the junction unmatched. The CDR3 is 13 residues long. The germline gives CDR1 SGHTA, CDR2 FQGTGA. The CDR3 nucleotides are TGTGCCAGCAGCAAACAGGGGGCGGGTGAGCAGTACTTC. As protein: CASSKQGAGEQYF.

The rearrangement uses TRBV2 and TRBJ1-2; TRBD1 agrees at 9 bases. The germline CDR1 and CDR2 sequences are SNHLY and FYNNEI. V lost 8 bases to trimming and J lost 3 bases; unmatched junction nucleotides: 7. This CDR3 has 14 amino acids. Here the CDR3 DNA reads TGTGCCAGCGAGCCGGGACAGGGATACTATGGCTACACCTTC. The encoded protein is CASEPGQGYYGYTF.

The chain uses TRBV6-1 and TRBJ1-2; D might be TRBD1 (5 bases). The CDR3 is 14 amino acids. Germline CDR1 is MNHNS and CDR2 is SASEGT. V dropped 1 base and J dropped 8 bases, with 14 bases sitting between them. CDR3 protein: CASSEDRGGGGYTF. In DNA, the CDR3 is TGTGCCAGCAGTGAAGATCGGGGGGGAGGGGGCTACACCTTC.

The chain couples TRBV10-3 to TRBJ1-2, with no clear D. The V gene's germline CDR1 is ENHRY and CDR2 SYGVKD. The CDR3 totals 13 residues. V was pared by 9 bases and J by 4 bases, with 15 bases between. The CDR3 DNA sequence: TGTGCCATTTCGGGTCCTCCCTTCTATGGCTACACCTTC. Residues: CAISGPPFYGYTF.

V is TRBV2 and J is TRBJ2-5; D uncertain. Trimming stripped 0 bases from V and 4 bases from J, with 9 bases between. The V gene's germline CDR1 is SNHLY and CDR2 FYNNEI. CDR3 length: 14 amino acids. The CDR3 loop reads CASSEAAGLETQYF. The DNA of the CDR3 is TGTGCCAGCAGTGAAGCCGCTGGCCTAGAGACCCAGTACTTC.

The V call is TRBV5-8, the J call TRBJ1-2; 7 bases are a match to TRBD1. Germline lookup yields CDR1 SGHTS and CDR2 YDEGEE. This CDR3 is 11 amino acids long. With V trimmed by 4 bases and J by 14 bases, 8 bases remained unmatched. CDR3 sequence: CASSTGQLQTF. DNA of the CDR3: TGTGCCAGCAGCACGGGACAGTTACAAACCTTC.

In nucleotides, the CDR3 is TGTGCCAGCAGTGGGACAGCTGGAAACACCATATATTTT. This codes for CASSGTAGNTIYF. The V gene is TRBV6-4, the J gene TRBJ1-3; D might be TRBD1 (6 bases). The CDR3 sequence is 13 residues long. The V end was cut by 4 bases, the J end by 2 bases, with 6 bases between. Germline V gene data show CDR1 as MRHNA and CDR2 as SNTAGT.

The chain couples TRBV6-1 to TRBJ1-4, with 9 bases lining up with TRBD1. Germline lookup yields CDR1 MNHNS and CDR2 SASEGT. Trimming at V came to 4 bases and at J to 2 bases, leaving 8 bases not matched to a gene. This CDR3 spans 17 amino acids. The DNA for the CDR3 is TGTGCCAGCAGTGCCCGGACAGGGGTGATTACTAATGAAAAACTGTTTTTT. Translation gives CASSARTGVITNEKLFF.

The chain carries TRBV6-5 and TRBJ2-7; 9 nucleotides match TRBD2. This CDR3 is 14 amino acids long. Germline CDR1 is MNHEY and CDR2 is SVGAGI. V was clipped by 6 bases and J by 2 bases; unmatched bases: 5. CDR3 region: CASSSSGGTYEQYF. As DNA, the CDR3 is TGTGCCAGCAGCTCCAGCGGGGGGACCTACGAGCAGTACTTC.

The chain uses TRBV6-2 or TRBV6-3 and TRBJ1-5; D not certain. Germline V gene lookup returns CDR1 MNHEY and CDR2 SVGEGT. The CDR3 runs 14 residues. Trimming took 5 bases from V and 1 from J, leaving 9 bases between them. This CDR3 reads CASSAWESNQPQHF. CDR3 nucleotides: TGTGCCAGCAGTGCATGGGAGAGCAATCAGCCCCAGCATTTT.

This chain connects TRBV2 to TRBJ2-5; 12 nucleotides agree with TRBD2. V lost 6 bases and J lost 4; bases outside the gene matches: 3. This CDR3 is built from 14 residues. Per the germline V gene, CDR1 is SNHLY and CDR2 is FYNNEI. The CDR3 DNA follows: TGTGCCAGCAGCCCTAGCGGGGGGGCAGAGACCCAGTACTTC. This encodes CASSPSGGAETQYF.